A single sample gave rise to the 5 T cell receptor beta chains below, sequenced in a study of cytomegalovirus exposure and HLA in healthy donors. The PCR had 60 Vbeta and 13 Jbeta primers. Data came from immunoSEQ multiplex PCR; TCRdb stores just in-frame clones and leaves some out. The table has about 59,000 clones, about 83% seen once. Sequenced input: PBMCs. Receptors originate from a human donor in good health.

The chain's CDR3 is CASSLRGSGVRFVDEQFF. The CDR3 DNA is TGTGCCAGCAGCCTTAGAGGGAGCGGGGTTCGGTTCGTCGATGAGCAGTTCTTC. The chain joins TRBV7-9 to TRBJ2-1; 7 bases are shared with TRBD2. Germline V gene data show CDR1 as SEHNR and CDR2 as FQNEAQ (reference sequence). The CDR3 is 18 amino acids. Trimming took 5 bases from V and 8 from J; bases not matched to a gene: 21. The full variable domain, completed using reference TRBV7-9 and TRBJ2-1, is DTGVSQNPRHKITKRGQNVTFRCDPISEHNRLYWYRQTLGQGPEFLTYFQNEAQLEKSRLLSDRFSAERPKGSFSTLEIQRTEQGDSAMYLCASSLRGSGVRFVDEQFFGPGTRLTVL.

The V call is TRBV4-3, the J call TRBJ2-2; D not certain. The CDR3 contains 16 residues. Germline lookup yields CDR1 LGHNA and CDR2 YSLEER. Trimming took off 2 bases at V and 5 bases at J, with 15 bases between the two ends. The CDR3: CASSQTLDPRTGELFF. DNA for the CDR3: TGCGCCAGCAGCCAAACTCTCGACCCCAGGACCGGGGAGCTGTTTTTT.

V is TRBV5-1 and J is TRBJ2-7; 8 nucleotides line up with TRBD1. Unmatched junction bases numbered 4, after V lost 3 bases and J lost 2 bases. The CDR3 has 14 residues. The germline CDR1 and CDR2 sequences are SGHRS and YFSETQ. The CDR3 sequence is CASSSGQETYEQYF. CDR3 coding DNA: TGCGCCAGCAGCTCGGGACAGGAAACCTACGAGCAGTACTTC.

The gene calls are TRBV18 and TRBJ2-1; the D gene is possibly TRBD2 (6 bases). The ends were cut back, 4 bases at V and 0 bases at J, with 13 bases in the middle. Germline V gene lookup returns CDR1 KGHSH and CDR2 LQKENI. CDR3 length: 16 residues. DNA of the CDR3: TGTGCCAGCTCACTACCGGTGGGGGGCTCCTACAATGAGCAGTTCTTC. Its protein product is CASSLPVGGSYNEQFF.

The chain links TRBV28 to TRBJ2-5; TRBD1 matches at 8 bases. Germline V lookup: CDR1 MDHEN, CDR2 SYDVKM. The ends lost 6 bases at V and 11 bases at J; junction bases unmatched: 17. This CDR3 is 15 amino acids long. The DNA for the CDR3 is TGTGCCAGCAGGGTGGACAGGGCGGCCTCATTAAAGCAGTACTTC. This sequence encodes CASRVDRAASLKQYF.